The clone carrying this T cell receptor beta chain was found once. The source of the sample is a study of blood T cell repertoires in COVID-19. Two negative PCRs, clearance, or symptom resolution characterized the recovered Cohort 3 donors. The assay was immunoSEQ multiplex PCR, and TCRdb's table has in-frame clones only and misses some. The sample lists 150,000 to 200,000 clones, roughly 87% seen once, with roughly 11% in the top ten. V trimming: 4 bases; J trimming: 9 bases; junction bases outside the gene matches: 9. Germline V gene sequence: CDR1 MDHEN, CDR2 SYDVKM. The CDR3 extends over 15 amino acids.

The rearrangement joins TRBV28 to TRBJ1-5, with 10 bases identical to TRBD1. This TCR was sampled from a man aged 45 to 65 who had recovered from COVID-19. The sequencing sample was made of PBMCs or T cells enriched from blood (not recorded which). For the CDR3, the DNA is TGTGCCAGCAGTTCAGACAGGGGGCGCGGGGGGCCCCAGCATTTT. Its translation: CASSSDRGRGGPQHF.